The 27 T cell receptor beta chains in this list originate from one sample, sequenced in a study of T cells in Graves' hyperthyroidism and ophthalmopathy (dated by TCRdb to the late 2010s). Receptor amplification or capture employed multiplex PCR. TCRdb shows the sequencer as Illumina HiSeq 2000. The TCR beta CDR3 regions were amplified from RNA transcripts. For the first round of RT-PCR on the TCR CDR3, the HTBI primer set was used together with the Qiagen OneStep RT-PCR kit. In TCRdb, the public reads were trimmed at Q25 with fastp and aligned with MiXCR, with productive beta chains retained. All rows with the same CDR3 protein become a single entry with the most common DNA and genes. This sample holds about 600,000 distinct CDR3 sequences; approximately 16% were observed only once. Of the sample, roughly 3.4% is held by the ten largest clones. Sequenced input: blood. All receptors derive from a woman aged 40 to 50 with Graves' ophthalmopathy.

This clonotype was counted at least ten times. The chain couples TRBV6-1 to TRBJ1-1; no clear D. This CDR3 comprises 13 residues. Trimming stripped 4 bases from V and 5 bases from J, with 11 bases between. Germline V gene sequence: CDR1 MNHNS, CDR2 SASEGT. CDR3 DNA: TGTGCCAGCAGTGCTCAGGAGGGAACTGAAGCTTTCTTT. Protein sequence: CASSAQEGTEAFF.

V gene TRBV14 combines with J gene TRBJ2-7; the D is unclear. This CDR3 spans 14 amino acids. Germline V gene lookup returns CDR1 SGHDN and CDR2 FVKESK. V lost 4 bases to trimming and J lost 4 bases, with 14 bases between them. CDR3 amino acids: CASSRGSLPYEQYF. The CDR3 DNA reads TGTGCCAGCAGCCGTGGGTCTCTCCCGTACGAGCAGTACTTC. Full variable domain (missing parts from reference TRBV14 and TRBJ2-7): EAGVTQFPSHSVIEKGQTVTLRCDPISGHDNLYWYRRVMGKEIKFLLHFVKESKQDESGMPNNRFLAERTGGTYSTLKVQPAELEDSGVYFCASSRGSLPYEQYFGPGTRLTVT.

This clonotype was counted between two and nine times. V and J are TRBV7-2 and TRBJ1-2, with D possibly matching TRBD1 (5 bases). CDR1 SGHTA and CDR2 FQGNSA come from the germline V gene. V was trimmed by 1 base and J by 1 base, leaving 10 bases between them. The CDR3 sequence is 15 residues long. CDR3 sequence reads: CASSLVQGINYGYTF. The CDR3 DNA follows: TGTGCCAGCAGCTTAGTTCAGGGAATTAACTATGGCTACACCTTC. The whole variable domain, filled in from reference TRBV7-2 and TRBJ1-2, reads GAGVSQSPSNKVTEKGKDVELRCDPISGHTALYWYRQSLGQGLEFLIYFQGNSAPDKSGLPSDRFSAERTGGSVSTLTIQRTQQEDSAVYLCASSLVQGINYGYTFGSGTRLTVV.

The chain joins TRBV11-2 to TRBJ1-2; 11 positions match TRBD1. The CDR3 runs 20 residues. Per germline, CDR1 SGHAT and CDR2 FQNNGV. With V trimmed by 2 bases and J by 7 bases, 21 bases remained unmatched. The DNA for the CDR3 is TGTGCCAGCAGCTTATGGAGAATTACGGACAGGGGGCGCGGGTTATCTGGCTACACCTTC. It codes for CASSLWRITDRGRGLSGYTF.

The chain links TRBV11-2 to TRBJ2-1; D is undetermined. Trimming pared 6 bases from V and 9 bases from J, leaving 15 bases between. The CDR3 runs to 13 residues. Germline CDR1 and CDR2: SGHAT and FQNNGV. CDR3 region: CASRGRTWGEQFF. Written as DNA, the CDR3 is TGTGCCAGCAGGGGCCGTACCTGGGGTGAGCAGTTCTTC.

The V call is TRBV28, the J call TRBJ1-4, with TRBD1 identical over 10 bases. Germline CDR1 and CDR2: MDHEN and SYDVKM. There are 14 residues in the CDR3. With V trimmed by 10 bases and J by 7 bases, 9 bases remained unmatched. The CDR3 DNA sequence: TGTGCCACAACCTCCGGGACAGGGGTTGAAAAACTGTTTTTT. This codes for CATTSGTGVEKLFF.

The rearrangement joins TRBV28 to TRBJ2-4, with D perhaps assigned TRBD1 or TRBD2 (5 bases each). Germline V gene data show CDR1 as MDHEN and CDR2 as SYDVKM. Deletions cut 2 bases from V and 7 bases from J, with 9 bases between. The CDR3 is 13 residues long. The CDR3 DNA reads as TGTGCCAGCAGTTTACCAGGGACGAACATTCAGTACTTC. It codes for CASSLPGTNIQYF.

This clonotype was counted many times. This chain joins TRBV7-2 and TRBJ2-5, with 9 bases lining up with TRBD1. Trimming removed 5 bases from V and 6 bases from J; junction bases left unmatched: 10. The CDR3 length is 15 residues. The germline CDR1 and CDR2 sequences are SGHTA and FQGNSA. This chain's CDR3 is CASSPTGTGSKTQYF. CDR3 DNA: TGTGCCAGCAGCCCGACCGGGACAGGGTCAAAGACCCAGTACTTC.

In this sample, this clonotype turned up a few times. The rearrangement links TRBV6-4 to TRBJ1-4; 8 bases line up with TRBD1. The CDR3 has 15 residues. V was pared by 7 bases and J by 8 bases, with 12 bases of the junction left unmatched. In germline, CDR1 is MRHNA, CDR2 SNTAGT. CDR3 protein: CASTERQGLVEKLFF. The CDR3 nucleotides are TGTGCCAGCACCGAAAGACAGGGGTTGGTCGAAAAACTGTTTTTT.

The rearrangement links TRBV7-2 to TRBJ2-2; D possibly uses TRBD1 or TRBD2 (6 bases each). The CDR3 loop spans 15 amino acids. The germline CDR1 and CDR2 sequences are SGHTA and FQGNSA. Trimming left V 1 base short and J 4 bases short, with 10 bases between. The DNA for the CDR3 is TGTGCCAGCAGCTTAGTTGGAGGGGGCACCGGGGAGCTGTTTTTT. Protein product: CASSLVGGGTGELFF.

A few counts support this clonotype. This CDR3 reads CASSPRGLTHGYTF. CDR3 sequence (DNA): TGTGCCAGCAGCCCCAGGGGCCTTACCCATGGCTACACCTTC. This rearrangement joins TRBV13 to TRBJ1-2; the D gene is possibly TRBD1 (6 bases). The V end lost 5 bases, the J end lost 6 bases, and 16 bases lay between the germline ends. From germline, CDR1 is PRHDT and CDR2 FYEKMQ (reference sequence). This CDR3 spans 14 amino acids.

The chain carries TRBV10-2 and TRBJ2-5; no clear D gene. Germline V gene lookup returns CDR1 WSHSY and CDR2 SAAADI. V was clipped by 3 bases and J by 0 bases, with 8 bases between them. The length of the CDR3 is 14 residues. The DNA for the CDR3 is TGCGCCAGCAGTGACCTCCCCAACCAAGAGACCCAGTACTTC. It codes for CASSDLPNQETQYF.

This clonotype was observed at least ten times. The chain links TRBV11-2 to TRBJ2-7; D remains ambiguous. V lost 5 bases, J lost 5 bases, and 7 bases lay in between. CDR1 is SGHAT, CDR2 FQNNGV, per germline. The CDR3 extends over 11 amino acids. This CDR3 reads CASSPHHEQYF. In DNA form, the CDR3 reads TGTGCCAGCAGCCCTCACCACGAGCAGTACTTC.

This clonotype was found a few times. V is TRBV3-1 and J is TRBJ2-1; TRBD1 aligns across 10 bases. With V trimmed by 3 bases and J by 1 base, 3 bases remained unmatched. CDR1 is LGHDT, CDR2 YNNKEL, per germline (reference sequence). CDR3 length: 16 amino acids. CDR3 in DNA: TGTGCCAGCAGCCAGGACAGGGGGTATTCCTACAATGAGCAGTTCTTC. Protein sequence: CASSQDRGYSYNEQFF.

This clonotype was detected a few times. This chain joins TRBV27 and TRBJ1-6; D not certain. CDR3 size: 13 residues. Per the germline V gene, CDR1 is MNHEY and CDR2 is SMNVEV (reference sequence). Trimming cost V 8 bases and J 7 bases, with 12 bases left between them. CDR3 residues: CASPVETNSPLHF. The CDR3 bases are TGTGCCAGCCCCGTGGAGACAAATTCACCCCTCCACTTT.

The genes are TRBV30 and TRBJ2-3, with 10 bases identical to TRBD1. The CDR3 extends over 15 amino acids. V was pared by 3 bases and J by 4 bases, with 7 bases of the junction left unmatched. CDR1 GTSNPN and CDR2 SVGIG come from the germline V gene (reference sequence). The CDR3 is CAWSLGQGEADTQYF. The CDR3, as DNA: TGTGCCTGGAGCCTAGGACAGGGGGAGGCAGATACGCAGTATTTT.

This clonotype showed up just a few times. The chain combines TRBV2 with TRBJ2-2; D is unresolved. The V end lost 2 bases, the J end lost 4 bases, and 14 bases lay between the germline ends. Germline V CDR1 and CDR2: SNHLY, FYNNEI. This CDR3 is 16 amino acids long. CDR3 sequence: CASSESGRWGTGELFF. The DNA for the CDR3 is TGTGCCAGCAGTGAATCCGGACGGTGGGGCACCGGGGAGCTGTTTTTT.

The chain is built from TRBV20-1 and TRBJ2-1, with 12 bases lining up with TRBD2. The CDR3 is made up of 15 amino acids. Germline V gene sequence: CDR1 DFQATT, CDR2 SNEGSKA (reference sequence). V lost 5 bases and J lost 7; bases outside the gene matches: 9. CDR3 nucleotide sequence: TGCAGTGCTGGGCAGGCTAGCGGGAGGGGTAATGAGCAGTTCTTC. It translates to CSAGQASGRGNEQFF.

This clonotype was observed a handful of times. The chain has TRBV28 and TRBJ2-3; D assignment may be TRBD1 or TRBD2 (5 bases each). The germline gives CDR1 MDHEN, CDR2 SYDVKM. CDR3 length: 15 residues. V was shortened by 7 bases and J by 4 bases, with 18 bases between the two germline ends. The CDR3 is CASKPHGAGSDTQYF. The CDR3 DNA reads TGTGCCAGCAAACCACACGGGGCAGGGTCAGATACGCAGTATTTT.

This clonotype showed up many times. The V and J genes are TRBV5-1 and TRBJ2-6; D gene unclear. Germline CDR1 and CDR2: SGHRS and YFSETQ. V shed 5 bases and J shed 2 bases, with 14 bases lying between them. This CDR3 contains 16 residues. The CDR3 region is CASSLSGITGANVLTF. CDR3 DNA sequence: TGCGCCAGCAGTTTGTCGGGTATTACTGGGGCCAACGTCCTGACTTTC.

In this sample, this clonotype turned up many times. As DNA, the CDR3 is TGCAGTGCTGTTTATCAGGGGGCCTACGAGCAGTACTTC. It specifies CSAVYQGAYEQYF. This rearrangement joins TRBV20-1 to TRBJ2-7; 7 bases line up with TRBD1. Trimming cost V 5 bases and J 2 bases; bases outside gene matches: 6. The CDR3 contains 13 residues. Germline values: CDR1 DFQATT, CDR2 SNEGSKA (reference sequence).

Only a few counts were recorded for this clonotype. V usage is TRBV4-1 and J usage is TRBJ2-1, with a weak D call TRBD1 (5 bases). V gave up 8 bases and J gave up 8 bases, with 16 bases separating them. CDR3 length equals 13 residues. Germline CDR1 and CDR2: MGHRA and YSYEKL. The CDR3 is CASGQHADYEQFF. The CDR3 nucleotides read TGCGCCAGCGGACAACATGCTGATTATGAGCAGTTCTTC.

This clonotype showed up many times. The V and J genes are TRBV7-9 and TRBJ1-3, with unresolved D. Germline V gives CDR1 SEHNR, CDR2 FQNEAQ (reference sequence). The length of the CDR3 is 12 residues. V was pared by 5 bases and J by 4 bases, with 6 bases between. CDR3 DNA: TGTGCCAGCAGCAACCGAGGAAACACCATATATTTT. It translates to CASSNRGNTIYF.

This clonotype occurred a few times. V and J are TRBV9 and TRBJ1-6, with D possibly being TRBD1 (6 bases). Germline values: CDR1 SGDLS, CDR2 YYNGEE. V gave up 4 bases and J gave up 4 bases, with 12 bases separating them. The CDR3 extends over 15 amino acids. The CDR3, as DNA: TGTGCCAGCAGCCCAGGACAGAATTATAATTCACCCCTCCACTTT. Protein: CASSPGQNYNSPLHF.

The V and J genes are TRBV19 and TRBJ2-5; 8 bases line up with TRBD1. The germline V gene encodes CDR1 LNHDA and CDR2 SQIVND (reference sequence). The J segment lost 4 bases and the V segment lost 6 bases, leaving 10 bases of the junction unmatched. This CDR3 has 15 residues. Written as DNA, the CDR3 is TGTGCCAGTAGGGGAACCGGGACAGGCGCAGAGACCCAGTACTTC. Translation gives CASRGTGTGAETQYF.

This clonotype occurred a few times. The chain is built from TRBV7-8 and TRBJ2-3; D unclear. V was clipped by 5 bases and J by 4 bases, with 13 bases between them. CDR3 length: 14 amino acids. CDR1 SGHVS and CDR2 FQNEAQ come from the germline V gene. CDR3 protein: CASSLGPTSDTQYF. CDR3 in DNA: TGTGCCAGCAGCCTCGGCCCTACATCAGATACGCAGTATTTT.

This chain joins TRBV27 and TRBJ2-7, with 9 bases identical to TRBD2. Looked up from germline, CDR1 is MNHEY and CDR2 is SMNVEV (reference sequence). V lost 11 bases, J lost 3 bases, and 8 bases stayed unmatched. The length of the CDR3 is 13 residues. Written as DNA, the CDR3 is TGTGCCGCCTCCCGAGCGGGAGGCTACGAGCAGTACTTC. As protein: CAASRAGGYEQYF.